This T cell receptor beta chain was sequenced in a study of T cells after yellow fever vaccination. General study results and limits: Abundant clonotypes (contaminants from the bulk population) could be present in FACS-sorted repertoires. Post-booster repertoires contained most primary-vaccination clones again (approximately 97% CD4, 85% to 90% CD8). Across the CD4 and CD8 compartments, a small share of clonotypes was present in both.

Template-switching 5'RACE yielded the TCR cDNA; a universal primer site and UMIs were added in the process. TCRdb recomputed calls from the 5' RACE reads with MiXCR, one row per CDR3 protein. The repertoire consists of 500,000 to 700,000 distinct CDR3 sequences, with 19% occurring once and the leading ten covering around an eighth. The CDR3 contains 17 residues. V shed 0 bases and J 3 bases; nucleotides not matched to a gene: 8. Looked up from germline, CDR1 is SGHKS and CDR2 is YYEKEE (reference sequence). As for this clonotype: No antigen is known for it.

The chain carries TRBV5-5 and TRBJ2-3; 9 bases agree with TRBD2. The receptor was derived from a man younger than 45 who received the YFV17D yellow fever vaccine. Sequenced here: PBMCs, sampled 15 days after the yellow fever booster vaccination. The CDR3 spells CASSLEWGLAKTDTQYF. As DNA, the CDR3 is TGTGCCAGCAGCTTGGAATGGGGACTAGCAAAAACAGATACGCAGTATTTT.